A selection of T cell receptor beta chains follows, all from one sample in a study of blood T cell repertoires in COVID-19. TCRdb's table, derived via immunoSEQ multiplex PCR, lists solely in-frame clones and lacks some. Seen here are 260,000 or so clones, 82% observed once, and the top ten hold approximately 4.5%. Input material: peripheral blood. The receptors here all came from a woman in her 70s with acute or convalescent COVID-19. The CDR3 runs from the conserved cysteine through the conserved F or W. The order of the fields is V gene, CDR3 protein.

v_gene: TRBV6-5; CDR3aa: CASSYSSDRAFF
v_gene: TRBV7-9; CDR3aa: CASSPGGYDQPQHF
v_gene: TRBV7-2; CDR3aa: CASSQSGGPSYNEQFF
v_gene: TRBV7-6; CDR3aa: CASSLIGQGGSGELFF
v_gene: TRBV6-5; CDR3aa: CASSLTGAKTQYF
v_gene: TRBV7-9; CDR3aa: CASSPEGNSPLHF
v_gene: TRBV7-2; CDR3aa: CASSLVTGVNNSPLHF
v_gene: TRBV5-1; CDR3aa: CASSPSGTGAYNEQFF
v_gene: TRBV3-1/TRBV3-2; CDR3aa: CASSLGGRGQPQHF
v_gene: TRBV11-3; CDR3aa: CASSLRYPYNEQFF
v_gene: TRBV28; CDR3aa: CASSRQKLFF
v_gene: TRBV28; CDR3aa: CASTKTGGVGETQYF
v_gene: TRBV25-1; CDR3aa: CASSEYGHQGNSPLHF
v_gene: TRBV6-1; CDR3aa: CASSENPGNYEQYF
v_gene: TRBV28; CDR3aa: CASSEPGQLRNTEAFF
v_gene: TRBV3-1/TRBV3-2; CDR3aa: CASSLAGTDGQPQHF
v_gene: TRBV19; CDR3aa: CASGYSIQGRGENGYTF
v_gene: TRBV19; CDR3aa: CASSRGYVLNTEAFF
v_gene: TRBV19; CDR3aa: CASPPRSGNTIYF
v_gene: TRBV19; CDR3aa: CASSPSNRLGDEQYF
v_gene: TRBV7-2; CDR3aa: CASSFGQGRSPLHF
v_gene: TRBV1; CDR3aa: CTSSQRLRGKSTDTQYF
v_gene: TRBV19; CDR3aa: CASRADRLNTEAFF
v_gene: TRBV30; CDR3aa: CAWSFGTSGNTIYF
v_gene: TRBV6-2/TRBV6-3; CDR3aa: CASSYGWQREAFF
v_gene: TRBV19; CDR3aa: CASSSRDRGRMNTEAFF